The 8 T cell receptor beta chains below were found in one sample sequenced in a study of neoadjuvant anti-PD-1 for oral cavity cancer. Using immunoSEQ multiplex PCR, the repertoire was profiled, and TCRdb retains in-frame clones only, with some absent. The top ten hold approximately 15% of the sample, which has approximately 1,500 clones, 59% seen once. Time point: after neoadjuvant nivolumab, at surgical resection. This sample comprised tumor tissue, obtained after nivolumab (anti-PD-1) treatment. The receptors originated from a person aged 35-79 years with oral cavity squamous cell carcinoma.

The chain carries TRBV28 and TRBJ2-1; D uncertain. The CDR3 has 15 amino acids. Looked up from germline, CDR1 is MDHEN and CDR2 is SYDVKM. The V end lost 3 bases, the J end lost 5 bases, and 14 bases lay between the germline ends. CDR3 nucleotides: TGTGCCAGCAGTTTTAGTAACGTCCGCAACAATGAGCAGTTCTTC. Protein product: CASSFSNVRNNEQFF. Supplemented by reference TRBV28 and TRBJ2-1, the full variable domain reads DVKVTQSSRYLVKRTGEKVFLECVQDMDHENMFWYRQDPGLGLRLIYFSYDVKMKEKGDIPEGYSVSREKKERFSLILESASTNQTSMYLCASSFSNVRNNEQFFGPGTRLTVL.

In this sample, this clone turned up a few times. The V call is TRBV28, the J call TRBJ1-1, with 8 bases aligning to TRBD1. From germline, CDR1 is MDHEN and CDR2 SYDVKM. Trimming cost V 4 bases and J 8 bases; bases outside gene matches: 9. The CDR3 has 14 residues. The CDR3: CASSSPRTGKEAFF. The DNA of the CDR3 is TGTGCCAGCAGTTCCCCAAGGACAGGGAAGGAAGCTTTCTTT.

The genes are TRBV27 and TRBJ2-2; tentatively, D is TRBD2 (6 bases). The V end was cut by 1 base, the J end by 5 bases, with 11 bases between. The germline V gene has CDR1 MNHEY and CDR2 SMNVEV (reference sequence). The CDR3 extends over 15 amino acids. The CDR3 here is CASSLWREGTGELFF. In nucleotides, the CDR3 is TGTGCCAGCAGTTTATGGAGGGAAGGGACCGGGGAGCTGTTTTTT.

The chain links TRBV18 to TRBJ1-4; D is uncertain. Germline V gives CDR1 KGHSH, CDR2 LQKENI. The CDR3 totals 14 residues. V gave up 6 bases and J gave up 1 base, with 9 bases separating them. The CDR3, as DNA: TGTGCCAGCTCCCTCCAGTTAACTAATGAAAAACTGTTTTTT. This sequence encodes CASSLQLTNEKLFF.

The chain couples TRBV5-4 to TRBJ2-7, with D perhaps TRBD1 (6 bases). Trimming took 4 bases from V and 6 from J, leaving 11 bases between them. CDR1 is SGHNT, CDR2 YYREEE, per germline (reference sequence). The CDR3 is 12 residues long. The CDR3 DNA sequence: TGTGCCAGCAGCCCTGACAGGAGCGAGCAGTACTTC. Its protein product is CASSPDRSEQYF. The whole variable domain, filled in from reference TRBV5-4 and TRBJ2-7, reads ETGVTQSPTHLIKTRGQQVTLRCSSQSGHNTVSWYQQALGQGPQFIFQYYREEENGRGNFPPRFSGLQFPNYSSELNVNALELDDSALYLCASSPDRSEQYFGPGTRLTVT.

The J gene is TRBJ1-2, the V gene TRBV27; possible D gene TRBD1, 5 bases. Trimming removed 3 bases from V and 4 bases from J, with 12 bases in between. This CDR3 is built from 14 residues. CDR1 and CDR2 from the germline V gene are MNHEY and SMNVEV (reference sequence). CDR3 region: CASSFQRGGYGYTF. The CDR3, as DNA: TGTGCCAGCAGTTTCCAAAGGGGTGGCTATGGCTACACCTTC.

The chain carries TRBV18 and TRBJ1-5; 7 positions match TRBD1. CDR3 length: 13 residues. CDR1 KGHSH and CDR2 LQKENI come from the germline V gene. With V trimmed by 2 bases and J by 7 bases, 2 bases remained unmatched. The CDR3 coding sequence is TGTGCCAGCTCACCAGGAGGGGGCCAGCCCCAGCATTTT. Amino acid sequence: CASSPGGGQPQHF.

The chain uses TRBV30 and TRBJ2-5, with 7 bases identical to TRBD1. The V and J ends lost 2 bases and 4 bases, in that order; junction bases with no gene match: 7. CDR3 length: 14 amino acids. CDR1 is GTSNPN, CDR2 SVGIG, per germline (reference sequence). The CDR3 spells CAWSLGQTRETQYF. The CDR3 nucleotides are TGTGCCTGGAGTTTGGGACAGACGCGAGAGACCCAGTACTTC.